This note documents a single T cell receptor (beta chain) sequence. These data originate in a study of blood T cell repertoires in COVID-19. Overall study context: From the United States, Italy and Spain came samples of acute and convalescent COVID-19. T cells, B-cell-depleted T cells, or PBMCs supplied cDNA or gDNA.

The protocol was immunoSEQ multiplex PCR, while the TCRdb copy is restricted to in-frame clones and leaves out a portion. The sample contains 50,000 to 70,000 clones, around 77% of which appear only once. CDR1 and CDR2 (germline): MNHEY, SVGEGT. V lost 5 bases and J lost 5, with 21 bases in between. This CDR3 is 16 amino acids long. Material: peripheral blood. The chain carries TRBV6-2 or TRBV6-3 and TRBJ1-1; TRBD1 is a possible D gene (5 bases). The receptor comes from a man in his sixties with acute or convalescent COVID-19. CDR3 protein: CASSTVLRGEQTEAFF. CDR3 DNA sequence: TGTGCCAGCAGTACGGTCCTCCGGGGGGAACAAACTGAAGCTTTCTTT.